These T cell receptor beta chains were read from a single sample in a study of T-cell reconstitution after alpha-beta-depleted transplantation in children. TCRdb re-analysed the PCR reads in MiXCR, keeping a single row per CDR3 protein. The sample carries more than 2,500 distinct CDR3 sequences, over 25% recorded once. The sequencing here drew on PBMCs, mostly from graft donor cells, taken 60 days after TCRalphabeta/CD19-depleted stem cell transplant. The receptors stem from a male patient aged 2 to 10 who had a stem cell transplant for acute myeloid leukemia, so the T cells may come from the graft donor. Both conserved end residues are part of each CDR3. The D gene is left open where the match is weak. Clone size is given for some rows only: seen once, a few or many times, or a class if the clone is expanded.

cdr3_nt: TGTGCCAGCAGTAGAGCGGGATCAGGGAATGAGCAGTTCTTC; cdr3_aa: CASSRAGSGNEQFF; clone_size: many; j_call: TRBJ2-1; v_call: TRBV6-1; d_call: TRBD2
cdr3_nt: TGTGCCAGCAGCTTCCATATGGATACGCAGTATTTT; cdr3_aa: CASSFHMDTQYF; clone_size: .; j_call: TRBJ2-3; v_call: TRBV5-5; d_call: .
cdr3_nt: TGCAGTGCTAGCGGGAGGGCCGGCACAGATACGCAGTATTTT; cdr3_aa: CSASGRAGTDTQYF; clone_size: .; j_call: TRBJ2-3; v_call: TRBV20-1; d_call: TRBD2
cdr3_nt: TGCAGTGATAGGCAGGGTGGCTACAATGAGCAGTTCTTC; cdr3_aa: CSDRQGGYNEQFF; clone_size: .; j_call: TRBJ2-1; v_call: TRBV20-1; d_call: .
cdr3_nt: TGTGCCAGCAGTGAAGCAGGATTGGCCAGCACTGAAGCTTTCTTT; cdr3_aa: CASSEAGLASTEAFF; clone_size: many; j_call: TRBJ1-1; v_call: TRBV2; d_call: .
cdr3_nt: TGCAGTGCTAGAGGATACGGCTCTGGAAACACCATATATTTT; cdr3_aa: CSARGYGSGNTIYF; clone_size: .; j_call: TRBJ1-3; v_call: TRBV20-1; d_call: .
cdr3_nt: TGTGCCAGCAGTTTAGTGGGTACGCAGTATTTT; cdr3_aa: CASSLVGTQYF; clone_size: .; j_call: TRBJ2-3; v_call: TRBV12-3/TRBV12-4; d_call: .
cdr3_nt: TGTGCCATCAGGGGACAGGGAGGCTCCTACGAGCAGTACTTC; cdr3_aa: CAIRGQGGSYEQYF; clone_size: many; j_call: TRBJ2-7; v_call: TRBV10-3; d_call: TRBD1
cdr3_nt: TGCGCCAGCAGTGATTTTTCGTGGGAGGGCAGAAGCTCCTACAATGAGCAGTTCTTC; cdr3_aa: CASSDFSWEGRSSYNEQFF; clone_size: .; j_call: TRBJ2-1; v_call: TRBV10-2; d_call: TRBD2
cdr3_nt: TGTGCCAGCAGTGGGACTAGCGGGAGGGAAATCCCTTACAATGAGCAGTTCTTC; cdr3_aa: CASSGTSGREIPYNEQFF; clone_size: many; j_call: TRBJ2-1; v_call: TRBV7-9; d_call: TRBD2
cdr3_nt: TGCGCCAGCAGCTCCCGACAGGCCCCCTACGAGCAGTACTTC; cdr3_aa: CASSSRQAPYEQYF; clone_size: once; j_call: TRBJ2-7; v_call: TRBV5-1; d_call: .
cdr3_nt: TGCGCCAGCAGTTTCACAGGAAATGGCTACACCTTC; cdr3_aa: CASSFTGNGYTF; clone_size: many; j_call: TRBJ1-2; v_call: TRBV5-1; d_call: .
cdr3_nt: TGTGCCAGCTCACCAGGACAGGGCTACGGTGAGCAGTTCTTC; cdr3_aa: CASSPGQGYGEQFF; clone_size: many; j_call: TRBJ2-1; v_call: TRBV18; d_call: TRBD1
cdr3_nt: TGTGCCAGCAGCCCGAGTGGGGGGGGGACCGACAATGAGCAGTTCTTC; cdr3_aa: CASSPSGGGTDNEQFF; clone_size: many; j_call: TRBJ2-1; v_call: TRBV9; d_call: TRBD2
cdr3_nt: TGTGCCAGCAGAGAGACTAGGGGCACAGATACGCAGTATTTT; cdr3_aa: CASRETRGTDTQYF; clone_size: many; j_call: TRBJ2-3; v_call: TRBV6-1; d_call: .
cdr3_nt: TGTGCCAGCAGGGGGGACAGGGGGAAGGAGACCCAGTACTTC; cdr3_aa: CASRGDRGKETQYF; clone_size: many; j_call: TRBJ2-5; v_call: TRBV6-5; d_call: TRBD1
cdr3_nt: TGTGCCAGCAGGCGACCGGGAGAAGGAAAAAATCAGCCCCAGCATTTT; cdr3_aa: CASRRPGEGKNQPQHF; clone_size: medium-sized; j_call: TRBJ1-5; v_call: TRBV6-2/TRBV6-3; d_call: .
cdr3_nt: TGTGCCAGCAGCGTAGAGTTAGATACGCAGTATTTT; cdr3_aa: CASSVELDTQYF; clone_size: .; j_call: TRBJ2-3; v_call: TRBV9; d_call: .
cdr3_nt: TGCAGTGCTAGAAAGCGGCAGAACACTGAAGCTTTCTTT; cdr3_aa: CSARKRQNTEAFF; clone_size: .; j_call: TRBJ1-1; v_call: TRBV20-1; d_call: .
cdr3_nt: TGTGCCAGCAGTTTTTTCACTAACACCGGGGAGCTGTTTTTT; cdr3_aa: CASSFFTNTGELFF; clone_size: .; j_call: TRBJ2-2; v_call: TRBV27; d_call: .
cdr3_nt: TGTGCCAGCAGCGTAGCGGGGAGCGAGCAGTACTTC; cdr3_aa: CASSVAGSEQYF; clone_size: .; j_call: TRBJ2-7; v_call: TRBV9; d_call: .
cdr3_nt: TGTGCCATCGGCCCCCCGGGGGAGAACACTGAAGCTTTCTTT; cdr3_aa: CAIGPPGENTEAFF; clone_size: .; j_call: TRBJ1-1; v_call: TRBV4-2; d_call: .
cdr3_nt: TGTGCCAGCAGCCATGGGACCTTGTCCTACAATGAGCAGTTCTTC; cdr3_aa: CASSHGTLSYNEQFF; clone_size: medium-sized; j_call: TRBJ2-1; v_call: TRBV5-4; d_call: .
cdr3_nt: TGTGCCAGCAGCTTGGAAGAATTTTTTGGGGAGCAGTACTTC; cdr3_aa: CASSLEEFFGEQYF; clone_size: .; j_call: TRBJ2-7; v_call: TRBV5-5; d_call: .
cdr3_nt: TGTGCCAGCAGCTTGGGTAGCGGACTAGCCAAAAACATTCAGTACTTC; cdr3_aa: CASSLGSGLAKNIQYF; clone_size: many; j_call: TRBJ2-4; v_call: TRBV7-9; d_call: .
cdr3_nt: TGCAGTGCTAGAAAGTGGACCGAGAACACTGAAGCTTTCTTT; cdr3_aa: CSARKWTENTEAFF; clone_size: many; j_call: TRBJ1-1; v_call: TRBV20-1; d_call: .
cdr3_nt: TGTGCCAGCAGTCTTCAGACAGGGTTATACAATGAGCAGTTCTTC; cdr3_aa: CASSLQTGLYNEQFF; clone_size: medium-sized; j_call: TRBJ2-1; v_call: TRBV7-2; d_call: TRBD1
cdr3_nt: TGCAGCCCCGGGACAGGGCGCGGGGAGCTGTTTTTT; cdr3_aa: CSPGTGRGELFF; clone_size: many; j_call: TRBJ2-2; v_call: TRBV29-1; d_call: TRBD1
cdr3_nt: TGTGCCATCAGCCCCGGGGGGGAGAACACTGAAGCTTTCTTT; cdr3_aa: CAISPGGENTEAFF; clone_size: few; j_call: TRBJ1-1; v_call: TRBV4-2; d_call: .
cdr3_nt: TGTGCCAGCAGTTATGCTGCTTCGGCTGGAAACACCATATATTTT; cdr3_aa: CASSYAASAGNTIYF; clone_size: many; j_call: TRBJ1-3; v_call: TRBV6-5; d_call: .
cdr3_nt: TGTGCCAGCAGTGCCATGGGAAAGAACACTGAAGCTTTCTTT; cdr3_aa: CASSAMGKNTEAFF; clone_size: many; j_call: TRBJ1-1; v_call: TRBV2; d_call: .
cdr3_nt: TGTGCCAGCAGCTTCGGGGGAGGTAATGAAAAACTGTTTTTT; cdr3_aa: CASSFGGGNEKLFF; clone_size: many; j_call: TRBJ1-4; v_call: TRBV7-8; d_call: .
cdr3_nt: TGTGCCAGCAGCTTATCCGGGTACCAAGAGACCCAGTACTTC; cdr3_aa: CASSLSGYQETQYF; clone_size: many; j_call: TRBJ2-5; v_call: TRBV7-9; d_call: .
cdr3_nt: TGTGCCAGCAGTCCGGGACTAGCGGCGTCCTACAATGAGCAGTTCTTC; cdr3_aa: CASSPGLAASYNEQFF; clone_size: .; j_call: TRBJ2-1; v_call: TRBV12-3/TRBV12-4; d_call: TRBD2